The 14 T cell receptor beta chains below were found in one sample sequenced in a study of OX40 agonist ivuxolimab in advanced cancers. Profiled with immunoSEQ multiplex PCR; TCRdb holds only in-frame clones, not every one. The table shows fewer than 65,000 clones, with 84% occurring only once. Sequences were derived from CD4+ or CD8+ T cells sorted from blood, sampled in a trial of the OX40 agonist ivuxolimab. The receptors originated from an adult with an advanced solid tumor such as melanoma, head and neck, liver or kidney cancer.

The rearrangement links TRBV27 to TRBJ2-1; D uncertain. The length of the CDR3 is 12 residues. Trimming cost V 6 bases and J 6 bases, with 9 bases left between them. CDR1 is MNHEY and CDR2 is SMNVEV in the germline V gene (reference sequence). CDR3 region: CASRITANEQFF. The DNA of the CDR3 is TGTGCCAGCAGGATAACAGCCAATGAGCAGTTCTTC.

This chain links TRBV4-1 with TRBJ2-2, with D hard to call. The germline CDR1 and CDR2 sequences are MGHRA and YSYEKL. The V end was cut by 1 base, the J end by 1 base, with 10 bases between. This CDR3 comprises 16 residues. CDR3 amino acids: CASSQVKSRNTGELFF. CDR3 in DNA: TGCGCCAGCAGCCAAGTGAAAAGCAGGAACACCGGGGAGCTGTTTTTT.

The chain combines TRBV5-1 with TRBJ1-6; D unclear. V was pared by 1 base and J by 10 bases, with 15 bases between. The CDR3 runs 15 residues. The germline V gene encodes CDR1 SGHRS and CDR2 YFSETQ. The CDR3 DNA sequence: TGCGCCAGCAGCTTGACGGGGATACCCCCGTCACCCCTCCACTTT. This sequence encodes CASSLTGIPPSPLHF.

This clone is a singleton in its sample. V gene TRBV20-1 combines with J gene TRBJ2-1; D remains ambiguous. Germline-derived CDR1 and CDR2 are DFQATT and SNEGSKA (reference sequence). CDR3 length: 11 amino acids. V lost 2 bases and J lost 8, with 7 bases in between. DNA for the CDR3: TGCAGTGCTAGAAAGGTCTATGAGCAGTTCTTC. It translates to CSARKVYEQFF.

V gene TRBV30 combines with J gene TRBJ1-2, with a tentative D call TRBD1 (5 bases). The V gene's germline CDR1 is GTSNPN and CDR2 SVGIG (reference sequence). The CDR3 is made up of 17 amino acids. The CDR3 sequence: CATGTGSTQPSNYGYTF. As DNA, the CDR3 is TGTGCAACCGGGACCGGGAGTACCCAACCTTCTAACTATGGCTACACCTTC. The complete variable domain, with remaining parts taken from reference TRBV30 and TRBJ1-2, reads SQTIHQWPATLVQPVGSPLSLECTVEGTSNPNLYWYRQAAGRGLQLLFYSVGIGQISSEVPQNLSASRPQDRQFILSSKKLLLSDSGFYLCATGTGSTQPSNYGYTFGSGTRLTVV.

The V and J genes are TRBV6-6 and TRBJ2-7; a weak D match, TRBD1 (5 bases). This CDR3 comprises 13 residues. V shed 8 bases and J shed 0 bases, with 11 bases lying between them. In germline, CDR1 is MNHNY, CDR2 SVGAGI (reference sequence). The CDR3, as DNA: TGTGCCAGCGCACAGGATCTCTCCTACGAGCAGTACTTC. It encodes CASAQDLSYEQYF.

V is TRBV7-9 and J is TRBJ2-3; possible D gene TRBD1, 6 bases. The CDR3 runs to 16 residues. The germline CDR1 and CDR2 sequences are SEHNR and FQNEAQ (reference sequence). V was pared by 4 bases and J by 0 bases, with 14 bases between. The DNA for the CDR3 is TGTGCCAGCAGCTCATCCTTCGACAGGAGCACAGATACGCAGTATTTT. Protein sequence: CASSSSFDRSTDTQYF. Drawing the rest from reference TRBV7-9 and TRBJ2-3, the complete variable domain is DTGVSQNPRHKITKRGQNVTFRCDPISEHNRLYWYRQTLGQGPEFLTYFQNEAQLEKSRLLSDRFSAERPKGSFSTLEIQRTEQGDSAMYLCASSSSFDRSTDTQYFGPGTRLTVL.

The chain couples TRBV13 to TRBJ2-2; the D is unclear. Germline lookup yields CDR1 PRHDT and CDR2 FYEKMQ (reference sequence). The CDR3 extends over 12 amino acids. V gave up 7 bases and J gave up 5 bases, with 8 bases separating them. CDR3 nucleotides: TGTGCCAGCATTGCAGGTACCGGGGAGCTGTTTTTT. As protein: CASIAGTGELFF.

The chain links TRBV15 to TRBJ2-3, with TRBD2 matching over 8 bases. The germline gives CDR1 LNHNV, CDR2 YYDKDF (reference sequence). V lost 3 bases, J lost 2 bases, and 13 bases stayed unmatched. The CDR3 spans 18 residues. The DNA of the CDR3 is TGTGCCACCAGCAGCCCGTACGGGGGGGCCAGATCCACAGATACGCAGTATTTT. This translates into CATSSPYGGARSTDTQYF.

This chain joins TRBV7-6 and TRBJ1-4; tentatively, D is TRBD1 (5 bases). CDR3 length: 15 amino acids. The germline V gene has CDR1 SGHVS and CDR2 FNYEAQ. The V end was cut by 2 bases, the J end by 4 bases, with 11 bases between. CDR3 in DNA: TGTGCCAGCAGCTTATTGGGGGGGATTAATGAAAAACTGTTTTTT. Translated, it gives CASSLLGGINEKLFF.

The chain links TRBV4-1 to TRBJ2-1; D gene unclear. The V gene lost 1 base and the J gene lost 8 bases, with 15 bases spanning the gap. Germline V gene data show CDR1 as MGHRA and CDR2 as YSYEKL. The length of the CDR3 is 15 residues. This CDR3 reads CASSQVYFVGDEQFF. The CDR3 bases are TGCGCCAGCAGCCAAGTGTACTTCGTAGGAGATGAGCAGTTCTTC.

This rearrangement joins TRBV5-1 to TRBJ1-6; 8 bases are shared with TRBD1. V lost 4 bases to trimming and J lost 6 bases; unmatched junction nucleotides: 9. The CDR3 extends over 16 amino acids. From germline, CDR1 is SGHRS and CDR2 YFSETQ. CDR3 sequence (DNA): TGCGCCAGCAGCATAACGGGGGACAGGAGTAATTCACCCCTCCACTTT. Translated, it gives CASSITGDRSNSPLHF.

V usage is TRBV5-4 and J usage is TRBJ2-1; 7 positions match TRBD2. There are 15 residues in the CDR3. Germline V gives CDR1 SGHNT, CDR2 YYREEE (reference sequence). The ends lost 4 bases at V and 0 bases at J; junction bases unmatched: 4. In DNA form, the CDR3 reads TGTGCCAGCAGCCCGCGGGGGAGCTCCTACAATGAGCAGTTCTTC. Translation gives CASSPRGSSYNEQFF.

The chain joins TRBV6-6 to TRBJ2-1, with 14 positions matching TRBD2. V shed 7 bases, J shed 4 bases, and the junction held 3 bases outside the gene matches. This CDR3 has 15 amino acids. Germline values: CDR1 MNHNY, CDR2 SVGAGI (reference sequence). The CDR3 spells CASTRTSGGYNEQFF. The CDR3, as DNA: TGTGCCAGCACTCGGACTAGCGGGGGGTACAATGAGCAGTTCTTC.